This T cell receptor (beta chain) was recorded in a study of shared clonotypes between healthy human individuals. On this clone itself: No antigen is known for it.

Overall study findings and caveats: The four-donor shared clonotypes exceeded non-shared clonotypes in generation probability, with non-shared ones scoring lower.

Terminally differentiated effector memory CD45RA+ cells were excluded by CCR7 positive selection of CD45RO-negative cells. Here immunoSEQ multiplex PCR was the method, and the copy in TCRdb shows in-frame clones only, minus some. The sample shows some 2 million clones, approximately 94% of them seen only once. V dropped 1 base and J dropped 5; count of bases not matched to a gene: 9. The CDR3 is 16 amino acids. Germline-derived CDR1 and CDR2 are MGHRA and YSYEKL. Sequences were obtained from naive CD8+ T cells sorted from blood. The source of this sequence is a man between 18 and 35 years old in good health. This sequence joins TRBV4-1 and TRBJ1-1; 8 bases align to TRBD1. The CDR3, as DNA: TGCGCCAGCAGCCAAGGGGGTGCAGGGGGCGTAACTGAAGCTTTCTTT. Protein product: CASSQGGAGGVTEAFF.